This T cell receptor beta chain stems from a study of blood T cells in healthy people across ages. Study as a whole: In model experiments, template switching was able to capture about one barcoded beta molecule for every two T cells that were present.

Per sample, no less than 5 micrograms of total RNA were extracted. Sample-barcoded 5' priming and a J-beta primer mix drove a second PCR of roughly 7 to 11 cycles. TCRdb re-called the 5' RACE reads through MiXCR, storing one row per CDR3 protein. The data show nearly 800,000 distinct CDR3 sequences, roughly 25% seen once. Study results and caveats: Diversity of TCR beta correlated strongly with naive T cell percentage.

Germline V gene sequence: CDR1 SEHNR, CDR2 FQNEAQ (reference sequence). The CDR3 extends over 15 amino acids. V was clipped by 5 bases and J by 1 base; unmatched bases: 7. Comments on this clonotype: Its antigen remains unknown.

These data were also reused for a study on T cells of mothers and their children.

The chain carries TRBV7-9 and TRBJ1-1, with 7 bases that match TRBD1. Sequencing was done on a sample of blood. This receptor was taken from a boy aged 5-17 years in good health. CDR3 region: CASSASGGTNTEAFF. The CDR3, as DNA: TGTGCCAGCAGCGCATCAGGGGGGACGAACACTGAAGCTTTCTTT. Looking up the rest from reference TRBV7-9 and TRBJ1-1 gives the full variable domain: DTGVSQNPRHKITKRGQNVTFRCDPISEHNRLYWYRQTLGQGPEFLTYFQNEAQLEKSRLLSDRFSAERPKGSFSTLEIQRTEQGDSAMYLCASSASGGTNTEAFFGQGTRLTVV.